These 22 T cell receptor beta chains originate from one sample sequenced in a study of blood T cell repertoires in COVID-19. TCRdb's table, derived via immunoSEQ multiplex PCR, lists solely in-frame clones and lacks some. The sample lists about 68,000 clones, 60% to 85% seen once, with under 30% in the top ten. Sequenced material: peripheral blood. Source of these receptors: a human donor in a cohort sampled during active COVID-19.

This chain connects TRBV3-1 (or the pseudogene TRBV3-2) to TRBJ1-5, with D hard to call. V dropped 4 bases and J dropped 2 bases, with 9 bases sitting between them. CDR3 length: 14 residues. Germline CDR1 and CDR2: LGHDT and YNNKEL (reference sequence). The CDR3 is CASSLNRGNQPQHF. As DNA, the CDR3 is TGTGCCAGCAGCCTTAATCGTGGCAATCAGCCCCAGCATTTT.

The V and J genes are TRBV5-1 and TRBJ2-3; D is uncertain. The CDR3 is 15 residues long. Germline-derived CDR1 and CDR2 are SGHRS and YFSETQ. Trimming left V 1 base short and J 0 bases short, with 9 bases between. CDR3 DNA sequence: TGCGCCAGCAGCTTGATAGCCTCTAGCACAGATACGCAGTATTTT. Translation gives CASSLIASSTDTQYF. The full variable domain, rest sourced from reference TRBV5-1 and TRBJ2-3, is KAGVTQTPRYLIKTRGQQVTLSCSPISGHRSVSWYQQTPGQGLQFLFEYFSETQRNKGNFPGRFSGRQFSNSRSEMNVSTLELGDSALYLCASSLIASSTDTQYFGPGTRLTVL.

The chain has TRBV7-8 and TRBJ1-5; weak D call: TRBD1 (6 bases). The ends were cut back, 5 bases at V and 7 bases at J, with 15 bases in the middle. CDR3 length: 14 residues. Germline V gene sequence: CDR1 SGHVS, CDR2 FQNEAQ. The CDR3 loop is CASSPYRDGQPQHF. CDR3 DNA sequence: TGTGCCAGCAGCCCGTACAGGGATGGGCAGCCCCAGCATTTT.

In its sample, this clone was seen once. The chain couples TRBV9 to TRBJ2-1; 11 bases map to TRBD2. This CDR3 has 16 residues. Losses at the gene ends were 3 bases for V and 10 bases for J; bases not matched to a gene: 12. Per the germline V gene, CDR1 is SGDLS and CDR2 is YYNGEE. The DNA of the CDR3 is TGTGCCAGCAGCGCTCTCCTAGCGGGGGGATCAGCGGAGCAGTTCTTC. Protein product: CASSALLAGGSAEQFF.

The chain joins TRBV24-1 to TRBJ2-3; D may be TRBD2 (6 bases). This CDR3 comprises 17 residues. CDR1 KGHDR and CDR2 SFDVKD come from the germline V gene. Trimming left V 3 bases short and J 1 base short, with 16 bases between. The CDR3 DNA is TGTGCCACCAGTGATGGGACTCCGGGGATGGGCACAGATACGCAGTATTTT. Residues: CATSDGTPGMGTDTQYF.

This clone counts as medium-sized (0.01 to 0.1%). This sequence joins TRBV4-1 and TRBJ2-2, with D perhaps TRBD2 (5 bases). The CDR3 has 14 residues. CDR1 is MGHRA, CDR2 YSYEKL, per germline. V dropped 4 bases and J dropped 6 bases, with 12 bases sitting between them. CDR3 loop: CASSPSRGAGELFF. The CDR3 nucleotides read TGCGCCAGCAGCCCTTCCCGGGGTGCCGGGGAGCTGTTTTTT.

The V call is TRBV12-3 or TRBV12-4, the J call TRBJ2-1, with 8 bases matching TRBD2. CDR3 length equals 13 residues. The trim removed 6 bases at V and 6 bases at J, leaving 4 bases unmatched. The CDR3 DNA sequence: TGTGCCAGCAGCCGCGGGACTAGCAATGAGCAGTTCTTC. This translates into CASSRGTSNEQFF.

The rearrangement uses TRBV7-6 and TRBJ2-1; 8 bases fit TRBD2. Germline V gives CDR1 SGHVS, CDR2 FNYEAQ. This CDR3 spans 15 amino acids. J gave up 10 bases and V 4 bases, and 12 bases lay outside the gene matches. The CDR3 DNA sequence: TGTGCCAGCAGCTACGGGACTAGGCACCTCGCGGAGCAGTTCTTC. It encodes CASSYGTRHLAEQFF.

This chain joins TRBV7-9 and TRBJ2-3; perhaps TRBD2 as D (5 bases). Germline CDR1 is SEHNR and CDR2 is FQNEAQ (reference sequence). The V end lost 6 bases, the J end lost 1 base, and 11 bases lay between the germline ends. This CDR3 has 14 amino acids. CDR3 in DNA: TGTGCCAGCAGGTTGGACTCACGCACAGATACGCAGTATTTT. Amino acid sequence: CASRLDSRTDTQYF.

The chain uses TRBV7-2 and TRBJ2-1, with D uncertain. V shed 5 bases and J shed 9 bases, with 11 bases lying between them. Germline CDR1 is SGHTA and CDR2 is FQGNSA. The CDR3 is 12 amino acids. The CDR3 here is CASSRSSGEQFF. The CDR3 nucleotides read TGTGCCAGCAGCCGTTCCTCGGGTGAGCAGTTCTTC.

V usage is TRBV12-3 or TRBV12-4 and J usage is TRBJ2-7, with D possibly TRBD2 on 6 matching bases. The CDR3 is made up of 13 amino acids. Trimming shortened V by 5 bases and J by 3 bases, and 11 bases separated the two germline ends. CDR3 amino acids: CASSPGLYYEQYF. As DNA, the CDR3 is TGTGCCAGCAGTCCGGGACTCTACTACGAGCAGTACTTC.

Comments on this clone: Within the sample, other DNA sequences also encode this same CDR3. The V gene is TRBV7-2, the J gene TRBJ2-7; 7 bases line up with TRBD2. From germline, CDR1 is SGHTA and CDR2 FQGNSA. J was trimmed by 0 bases and V by 1 base; bases with no gene match: 3. The CDR3 length is 15 residues. CDR3 loop: CASSLGGGSSYEQYF. In DNA form, the CDR3 reads TGTGCCAGCAGCTTAGGGGGAGGGAGCTCCTACGAGCAGTACTTC.

CDR3 bases: TGCGCCAGCTGGGAGGGACTAGCGGGACCCAATGAGCAGTTCTTC. Its translation is CASWEGLAGPNEQFF. The J gene is TRBJ2-1, the V gene TRBV5-1; 13 bases align to TRBD2. The CDR3 covers 15 residues. Germline values: CDR1 SGHRS, CDR2 YFSETQ. J lost 6 bases, V lost 7 bases, and 7 bases had no gene match.

About this clone itself: The germline gene is not matched at one end of the junction; a read error may be the cause. This chain connects TRBV7-7 to TRBJ2-1; tentative D call: TRBD2 (5 bases). Germline values: CDR1 SSHAT, CDR2 FNYEAQ (reference sequence). There are 14 residues in the CDR3. This CDR3 reads CASSLDPSSNEQFF. The CDR3 region has the DNA TGTGCTAGCAGCTTAGACCCTAGCAGCAATGAGCAGTTCTTC.

The J gene is TRBJ1-3, the V gene TRBV6-1; D not resolved. V was trimmed by 3 bases and J by 4 bases, leaving 4 bases between them. Germline assignment: CDR1 MNHNS and CDR2 SASEGT. The CDR3 runs to 12 residues. CDR3 loop: CASSDPGNTIYF. CDR3 DNA sequence: TGTGCCAGCAGTGACCCGGGAAACACCATATATTTT.

J is TRBJ1-5 and V is TRBV28; the match to TRBD1 covers 7 bases. This CDR3 comprises 15 residues. With V trimmed by 4 bases and J by 6 bases, 9 bases remained unmatched. Germline V gives CDR1 MDHEN, CDR2 SYDVKM. The CDR3: CASSSPTGTGQPQHF. The CDR3, as DNA: TGTGCCAGCAGTTCCCCGACAGGGACGGGTCAGCCCCAGCATTTT.

The chain employs TRBV5-4 and TRBJ2-7, with a weak D call TRBD1 (5 bases). The CDR3 is made up of 13 amino acids. In germline, CDR1 is SGHNT, CDR2 YYREEE (reference sequence). Trimming pared 4 bases from V and 3 bases from J, leaving 11 bases between. CDR3 sequence: CASSPDRGYEQYF. CDR3 nucleotide sequence: TGTGCCAGCAGCCCCGACAGAGGCTACGAGCAGTACTTC.

This chain uses TRBV6-5 with TRBJ2-5; 9 positions match TRBD2. The trim removed 8 bases at V and 2 bases at J, leaving 9 bases unmatched. CDR1 and CDR2 from the germline V gene are MNHEY and SVGAGI. The CDR3 spans 15 residues. The CDR3 coding sequence is TGTGCCAGCTGCTCAATCGCGGGAGGGCAAGAGACCCAGTACTTC. Translation: CASCSIAGGQETQYF.

The V call is TRBV28, the J call TRBJ1-2; the match to TRBD1 covers 7 bases. The CDR3 has 14 amino acids. Germline CDR1 MDHEN, CDR2 SYDVKM. The J segment lost 4 bases and the V segment lost 6 bases, leaving 8 bases of the junction unmatched. CDR3 in amino acids: CASSRDRWAYGYTF. The CDR3 nucleotides read TGTGCCAGCAGCCGGGACAGATGGGCCTATGGCTACACCTTC.

The chain couples TRBV12-3 or TRBV12-4 to TRBJ2-7, with 8 bases that match TRBD1. V was pared by 6 bases and J by 3 bases, with 4 bases of the junction left unmatched. This CDR3 has 13 amino acids. The CDR3 protein is CASRKTGVYEQYF. For the CDR3, the DNA is TGTGCCAGCAGAAAGACAGGGGTCTACGAGCAGTACTTC.

V and J are TRBV5-4 and TRBJ2-7; 9 nucleotides agree with TRBD1. V lost 4 bases to trimming and J lost 0 bases; unmatched junction nucleotides: 8. Germline-derived CDR1 and CDR2 are SGHNT and YYREEE (reference sequence). The CDR3 has 16 amino acids. In DNA form, the CDR3 reads TGTGCCAGCAGCGAGCGAGGGGGACAGGGCTCCTACGAGCAGTACTTC. The encoded protein is CASSERGGQGSYEQYF. Drawing the rest from reference TRBV5-4 and TRBJ2-7, the complete variable domain is ETGVTQSPTHLIKTRGQQVTLRCSSQSGHNTVSWYQQALGQGPQFIFQYYREEENGRGNFPPRFSGLQFPNYSSELNVNALELDDSALYLCASSERGGQGSYEQYFGPGTRLTVT.

This clone was detected once. The rearrangement links TRBV12-3 or TRBV12-4 to TRBJ2-5; D remains unclear. The CDR3 has 12 residues. With 3 bases removed from V and 4 bases from J, the gap between germline ends came to 6 bases. The CDR3 reads CASSFEVETQYF. DNA for the CDR3: TGTGCCAGCAGTTTTGAGGTAGAGACCCAGTACTTC.